This paragraph reports one TCR beta chain. Trimming removed 3 bases from V and 7 bases from J, with 18 bases in between. Germline lookup yields CDR1 LGHDT and CDR2 YNNKEL (reference sequence). CDR3 length: 15 amino acids. In the source study's methods: The assay estimated nucleated cells by amplifying reference gene primers. Using immunoSEQ multiplex PCR, the repertoire was profiled, and TCRdb retains in-frame clones only, with some absent. The V and J calls and clone size are taken from that table; D and trimming were inferred from the DNA. In the table there are about 250,000 clones, around 85% of which are singletons. The sample is drawn from a study of blood T cell repertoires in COVID-19. Overall study context: The United States, Italy and Spain provided the acute and convalescent COVID-19 samples. From T cells, B-cell-depleted T cells, or PBMCs came the material, which was cDNA or gDNA.

The TCR sequence derives from a woman in her forties or fifties with acute COVID-19. This chain connects TRBV3-1 (or the pseudogene TRBV3-2) to TRBJ1-2; tentative D call: TRBD1 (5 bases). Sequencing input: PBMCs or T cells enriched from blood (not recorded which). The chain's CDR3 is CASSQLTDAAVGYTF. CDR3 DNA sequence: TGTGCCAGCAGCCAGTTGACAGATGCCGCAGTTGGCTACACCTTC.